Detailed here is one T cell receptor (beta chain). Its target is not known. Some clones are missing from TCRdb's copy, which holds only in-frame ones; the method was immunoSEQ multiplex PCR. The sample lists roughly 97,000 clones; about 87% were seen once. No patient had autoimmune disease or received systemic immunosuppression. These data belong to a study of OX40 agonist ivuxolimab in advanced cancers. The wider study: With a range of roughly 23 to 90, age averaged approximately 60 years, and about 80% were male. General study results and limits: Dosing at 0.1 to 3.0 mg/kg was accompanied by clonal expansion of CD4+ and CD8+ blood T cells by week 6. The work left the antigen specificity of expanded peripheral T cells undetermined.

Germline CDR1 is LGHNA and CDR2 is YNFKEQ. Trimming pared 4 bases from V and 7 bases from J, leaving 14 bases between. The CDR3 is made up of 14 amino acids. The TCR originated in an adult with an advanced solid tumor such as melanoma, head and neck, liver or kidney cancer. The chain is built from TRBV4-2 and TRBJ2-1, with D possibly matching TRBD2 (7 bases). Sequencing used CD4+ or CD8+ T cells sorted from blood, obtained in a trial of the OX40 agonist ivuxolimab. The chain's CDR3 is CASSRRTAGNEQFF. For the CDR3, the DNA is TGTGCCAGCAGCCGACGGACAGCGGGGAATGAGCAGTTCTTC.